This T cell receptor (beta chain) was recovered during a study of molecular identifiers for immune sequencing clone quantification. TCRdb called the PCR reads again in MiXCR, with one record for every CDR3 protein. The sample gives approximately 630,000 distinct CDR3 sequences, 25% of which show up once; about 0.8% is in the top ten. The table lists this clonotype with many counts. This sequence originates from a human donor in good health. Some libraries in this study had Jurkat cell RNA spiked in. Sequencing was performed on naive CD8+ T cells from blood, with Jurkat cell RNA spiked in. Subset meaning: FACS-sorted CD8+CD4-CCR7+CD45RA+ naive T cells.

The CDR3 here is CASSVAGNSYEQYF. CDR3 DNA sequence: TGTGCCAGCTCCGTGGCCGGGAATTCCTACGAGCAGTACTTC. V is TRBV6-5 and J is TRBJ2-7; D possibly corresponds to TRBD2 (5 bases). The CDR3 covers 14 residues. Per germline, CDR1 MNHEY and CDR2 SVGAGI. The ends were cut back, 8 bases at V and 1 base at J, with 15 bases in the middle.